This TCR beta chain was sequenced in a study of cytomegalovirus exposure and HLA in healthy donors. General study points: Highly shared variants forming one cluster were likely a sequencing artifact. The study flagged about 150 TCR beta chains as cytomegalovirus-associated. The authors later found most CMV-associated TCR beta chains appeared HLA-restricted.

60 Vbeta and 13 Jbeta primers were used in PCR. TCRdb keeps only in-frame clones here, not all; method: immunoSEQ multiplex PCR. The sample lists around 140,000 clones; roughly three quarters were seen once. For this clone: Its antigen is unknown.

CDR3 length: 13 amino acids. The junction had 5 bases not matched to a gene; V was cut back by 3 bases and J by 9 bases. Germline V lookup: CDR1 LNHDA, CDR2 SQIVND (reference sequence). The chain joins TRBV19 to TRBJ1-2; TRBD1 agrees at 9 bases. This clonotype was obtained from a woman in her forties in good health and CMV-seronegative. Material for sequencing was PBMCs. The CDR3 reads CASSIETGGSYTF. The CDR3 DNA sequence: TGTGCCAGTAGTATCGAGACAGGGGGTAGCTACACCTTC.